Shown below are 18 T cell receptor beta chains from a single sample sequenced in a study of T cells of healthy individuals. TCRdb re-called the 5' RACE reads with MiXCR, one entry per CDR3 protein. This table holds 40,000 to 45,000 distinct CDR3 sequences, about 4.2% found once. The receptors were gathered from a human donor in good health.

This clonotype was seen many times. The genes are TRBV19 and TRBJ1-1; 7 bases are a match to TRBD1. Trimming took 10 bases from V and 3 from J; bases not matched to a gene: 11. Germline V gene lookup returns CDR1 LNHDA and CDR2 SQIVND (reference sequence). The CDR3 extends over 14 amino acids. Here the CDR3 DNA reads TGTGCCACCTTCCCGACAGGGATCTACACTGAAGCTTTCTTT. The encoded protein is CATFPTGIYTEAFF.

This clonotype was recorded many times. The rearrangement links TRBV13 to TRBJ2-1, with a possible D match to TRBD1 (5 bases). In germline, CDR1 is PRHDT, CDR2 FYEKMQ (reference sequence). The V end lost 5 bases, the J end lost 5 bases, and 10 bases lay between the germline ends. This CDR3 region has 13 residues. CDR3 nucleotides: TGTGCCAGCAGCGCCGACAGCCACAATGAGCAGTTCTTC. Residues: CASSADSHNEQFF.

This clonotype was counted ten times or more. The CDR3 DNA reads as TGTGCCAGCAGCTTAGGCGGGACCCAGGAGGAGACCCAGTACTTC. Its protein is CASSLGGTQEETQYF. The chain combines TRBV11-2 with TRBJ2-5; weak D call: TRBD2 (6 bases). Germline V CDR1 and CDR2: SGHAT, FQNNGV. The ends were cut back, 1 base at V and 5 bases at J, with 14 bases in the middle. CDR3 length equals 15 residues.

This clonotype was seen repeatedly, ten times or more. This sequence joins TRBV27 and TRBJ2-3; possible D gene TRBD2, 6 bases. V gave up 3 bases and J gave up 1 base, with 11 bases separating them. Germline CDR1 reads MNHEY; CDR2 reads SMNVEV (reference sequence). The CDR3 totals 15 residues. The CDR3 DNA sequence: TGTGCCAGCAGTTTCTTAGCGGTCGGCACAGATACGCAGTATTTT. It yields the protein CASSFLAVGTDTQYF.

The chain links TRBV19 to TRBJ2-1; TRBD2 aligns across 7 bases. Losses at the gene ends were 1 base for V and 3 bases for J; bases not matched to a gene: 9. Looked up from germline, CDR1 is LNHDA and CDR2 is SQIVND (reference sequence). CDR3 length equals 17 residues. The CDR3 sequence: CASSIGPSGPNYNEQFF. The CDR3 bases are TGTGCCAGTAGTATAGGCCCTAGCGGACCTAACTACAATGAGCAGTTCTTC.

This rearrangement joins TRBV19 to TRBJ2-6, with D hard to call. CDR1 is LNHDA, CDR2 SQIVND, per germline (reference sequence). This CDR3 is built from 14 residues. V lost 0 bases, J lost 5 bases, and 5 bases lay in between. CDR3 bases: TGTGCCAGTAGTATAGAGGCGCGGGCCAACGTCCTGACTTTC. Translating gives CASSIEARANVLTF.

This clonotype was observed many times. This CDR3 is CASSQDLGTGRSSPLHF. The CDR3 DNA follows: TGCGCCAGCAGCCAAGATTTAGGGACAGGGCGCAGTTCACCCCTCCACTTT. J is TRBJ1-6 and V is TRBV4-3, with 9 bases that match TRBD1. Germline CDR1 is LGHNA and CDR2 is YSLEER. V gave up 0 bases and J gave up 9 bases; unmatched junction bases: 9. There are 17 residues in the CDR3.

This clonotype was detected ten times or more. This rearrangement joins TRBV20-1 to TRBJ1-5, with 8 positions matching TRBD1. J was trimmed by 2 bases and V by 5 bases; bases with no gene match: 5. This CDR3 is built from 14 residues. Germline V lookup: CDR1 DFQATT, CDR2 SNEGSKA (reference sequence). In DNA, the CDR3 is TGCAGTGCTCACGACAGGGGAGGCAATCAGCCCCAGCATTTT. This encodes CSAHDRGGNQPQHF.

The sample holds many counts of this clonotype. The chain joins TRBV2 to TRBJ1-5; unclear D gene. The CDR3 contains 14 residues. Germline V gene data show CDR1 as SNHLY and CDR2 as FYNNEI. Trimming took off 3 bases at V and 0 bases at J, with 6 bases between the two ends. This CDR3 reads CASSDGHSNQPQHF. CDR3 nucleotides: TGTGCCAGCAGTGACGGCCATAGCAATCAGCCCCAGCATTTT. Full variable domain (missing parts from reference TRBV2 and TRBJ1-5): EPEVTQTPSHQVTQMGQEVILRCVPISNHLYFYWYRQILGQKVEFLVSFYNNEISEKSEIFDDQFSVERPDGSNFTLKIRSTKLEDSAMYFCASSDGHSNQPQHFGDGTRLSIL.

This clonotype was counted many times. The chain has TRBV7-2 and TRBJ1-2, with 7 bases fitting TRBD1. CDR1 is SGHTA, CDR2 FQGNSA, per germline. With V trimmed by 2 bases and J by 8 bases, 5 bases remained unmatched. The CDR3 totals 13 residues. CDR3 in amino acids: CASSLYQGVGYTF. The CDR3, as DNA: TGTGCCAGCAGCTTATATCAGGGGGTCGGCTACACCTTC.

Only a few counts were recorded for this clonotype. The V call is TRBV5-1, the J call TRBJ1-6; D remains unclear. V gave up 0 bases and J gave up 0 bases, with 4 bases separating them. The germline CDR1 and CDR2 sequences are SGHRS and YFSETQ. This CDR3 comprises 15 residues. The CDR3, as DNA: TGCGCCAGCAGCTTGGAGAGCTCCTATAATTCACCCCTCCACTTT. It translates to CASSLESSYNSPLHF.

Ten or more counts support this clonotype. The J gene is TRBJ2-3, the V gene TRBV12-3 or TRBV12-4; 9 bases are shared with TRBD2. V lost 6 bases, J lost 6 bases, and 16 bases stayed unmatched. This CDR3 is built from 17 residues. The CDR3 DNA reads as TGTGCCAGCAGCCGAGCGGGGGGCCAGTATCTTGCCGATACGCAGTATTTT. Its translation is CASSRAGGQYLADTQYF.

This clonotype has only a few counts. The V call is TRBV7-8, the J call TRBJ2-5; weak D call: TRBD1 (5 bases). V was cut by 8 bases and J by 1 base, with 11 bases left in between. Germline V gives CDR1 SGHVS, CDR2 FQNEAQ. The CDR3 is 13 amino acids. CDR3 residues: CASQRDSQETQYF. The CDR3, as DNA: TGTGCCAGCCAAAGAGACAGCCAAGAGACCCAGTACTTC.

The chain carries TRBV29-1 and TRBJ2-1; D is unclear. Germline V gene lookup returns CDR1 SQVTM and CDR2 ANQGSEA. Trimming removed 1 base from V and 4 bases from J, with 14 bases in between. The CDR3 covers 15 residues. The CDR3 is CSVEGASFRYNEQFF. Written as DNA, the CDR3 is TGCAGCGTTGAAGGGGCCAGTTTTAGATACAATGAGCAGTTCTTC.

Ten or more counts support this clonotype. The gene calls are TRBV7-9 and TRBJ2-7; weak D call: TRBD2 (6 bases). The CDR3 runs to 12 residues. Trimming removed 5 bases at V and 3 bases at J, with 8 bases between. Germline CDR1 is SEHNR and CDR2 is FQNEAQ (reference sequence). The CDR3 DNA reads as TGTGCCAGCAGCCCCGGGGGCTACGAGCAGTACTTC. This sequence encodes CASSPGGYEQYF.

This clonotype was counted between two and nine times. The CDR3 here is CASSPTGLGYTF. DNA of the CDR3: TGTGCCAGCAGTCCGACAGGGCTAGGCTACACCTTC. J is TRBJ1-2 and V is TRBV12-3 or TRBV12-4; 7 nucleotides match TRBD1. The CDR3 loop spans 12 amino acids. V was clipped by 5 bases and J by 8 bases; unmatched bases: 5.

The J gene is TRBJ2-3, the V gene TRBV7-2, with a weak D call TRBD2 (5 bases). V dropped 5 bases and J dropped 5 bases, with 17 bases sitting between them. CDR1 is SGHTA and CDR2 is FQGNSA in the germline V gene. CDR3 length: 15 residues. The CDR3 region is CASSRQPQAGDTQYF. CDR3 nucleotide sequence: TGTGCCAGCAGCCGCCAGCCCCAGGCGGGAGATACGCAGTATTTT.

This clonotype was seen ten or more times. V usage is TRBV20-1 and J usage is TRBJ2-7; 10 positions match TRBD1. In germline, CDR1 is DFQATT, CDR2 SNEGSKA (reference sequence). The length of the CDR3 is 14 residues. The V gene end was trimmed by 2 bases and the J gene end by 4 bases; junction bases not matched to a gene: 5. CDR3 bases: TGCAGTGCTAGATGGCCGGGACAGGGGTACGAGCAGTACTTC. Its translation: CSARWPGQGYEQYF.